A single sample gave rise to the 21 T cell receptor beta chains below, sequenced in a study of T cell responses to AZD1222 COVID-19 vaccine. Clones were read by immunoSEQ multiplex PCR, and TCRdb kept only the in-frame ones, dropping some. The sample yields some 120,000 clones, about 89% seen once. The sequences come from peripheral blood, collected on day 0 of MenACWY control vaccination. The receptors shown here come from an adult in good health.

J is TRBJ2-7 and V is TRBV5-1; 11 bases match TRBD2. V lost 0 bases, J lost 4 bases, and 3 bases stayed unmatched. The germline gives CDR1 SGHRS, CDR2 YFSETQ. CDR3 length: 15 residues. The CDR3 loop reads CASSLELAGVYEQYF. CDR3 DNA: TGCGCCAGCAGCTTGGAACTAGCGGGAGTTTACGAGCAGTACTTC.

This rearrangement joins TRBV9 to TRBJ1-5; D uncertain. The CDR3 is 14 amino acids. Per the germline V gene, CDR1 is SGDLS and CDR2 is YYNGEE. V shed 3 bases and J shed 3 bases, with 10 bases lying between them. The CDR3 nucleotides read TGTGCCAGCAGCGCGGACCTCGCCAATCAGCCCCAGCATTTT. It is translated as CASSADLANQPQHF.

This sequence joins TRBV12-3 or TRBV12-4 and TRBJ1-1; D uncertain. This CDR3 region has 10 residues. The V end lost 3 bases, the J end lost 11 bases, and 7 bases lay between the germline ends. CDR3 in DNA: TGTGCCAGCAGTTTGGGTGTGGCTTTCTTT. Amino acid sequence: CASSLGVAFF.

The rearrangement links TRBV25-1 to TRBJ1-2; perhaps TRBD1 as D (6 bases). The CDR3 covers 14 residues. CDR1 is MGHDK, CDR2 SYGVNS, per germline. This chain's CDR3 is CPLLGQGLYYGYTF. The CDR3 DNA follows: TGTCCTCTTCTCGGCCAGGGGTTGTACTATGGCTACACCTTC.

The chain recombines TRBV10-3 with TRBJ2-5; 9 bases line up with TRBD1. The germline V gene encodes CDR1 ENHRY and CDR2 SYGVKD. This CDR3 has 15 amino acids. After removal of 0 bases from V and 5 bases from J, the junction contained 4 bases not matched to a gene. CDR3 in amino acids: CAISESTGGRETQYF. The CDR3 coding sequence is TGTGCCATCAGTGAGTCGACAGGGGGTAGGGAGACCCAGTACTTC.

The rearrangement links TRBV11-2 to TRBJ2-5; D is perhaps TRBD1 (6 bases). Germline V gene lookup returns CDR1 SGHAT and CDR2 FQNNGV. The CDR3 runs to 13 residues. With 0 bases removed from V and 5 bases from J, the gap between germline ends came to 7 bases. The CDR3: CASSLERGETQYF. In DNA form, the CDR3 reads TGTGCCAGCAGCTTAGAGAGGGGGGAGACCCAGTACTTC.

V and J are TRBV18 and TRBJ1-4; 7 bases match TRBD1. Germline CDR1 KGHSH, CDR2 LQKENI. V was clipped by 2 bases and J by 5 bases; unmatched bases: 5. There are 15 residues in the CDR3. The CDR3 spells CASSPRTGGNEKLFF. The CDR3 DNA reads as TGTGCCAGCTCACCAAGGACAGGTGGAAATGAAAAACTGTTTTTT.

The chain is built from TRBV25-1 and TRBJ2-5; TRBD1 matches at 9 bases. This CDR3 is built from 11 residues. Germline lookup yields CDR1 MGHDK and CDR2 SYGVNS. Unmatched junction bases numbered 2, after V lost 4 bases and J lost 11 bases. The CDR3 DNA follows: TGTGCCAGCAGTGTCGGACAGGGGCAGTACTTC. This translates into CASSVGQGQYF.

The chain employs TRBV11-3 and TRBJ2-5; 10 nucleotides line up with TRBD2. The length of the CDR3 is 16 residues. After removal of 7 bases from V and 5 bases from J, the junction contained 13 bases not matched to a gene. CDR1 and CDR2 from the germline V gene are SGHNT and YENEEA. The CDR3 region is CASNIEGLAGVETQYF. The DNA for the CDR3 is TGTGCCAGCAACATAGAGGGCCTAGCGGGAGTTGAGACCCAGTACTTC.

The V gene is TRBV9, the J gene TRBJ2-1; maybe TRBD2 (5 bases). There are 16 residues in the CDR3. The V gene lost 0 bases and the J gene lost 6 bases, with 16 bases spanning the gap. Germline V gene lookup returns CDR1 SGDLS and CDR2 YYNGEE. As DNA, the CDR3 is TGTGCCAGCAGCGTAGGGCTGCTAGCCCGTAGCAATGAGCAGTTCTTC. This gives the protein CASSVGLLARSNEQFF.

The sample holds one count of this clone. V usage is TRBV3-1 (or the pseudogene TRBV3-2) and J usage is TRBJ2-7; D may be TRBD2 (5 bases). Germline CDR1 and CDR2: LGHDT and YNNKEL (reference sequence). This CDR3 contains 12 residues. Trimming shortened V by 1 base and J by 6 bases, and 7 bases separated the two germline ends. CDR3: CASSQVTSEQYF. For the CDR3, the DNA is TGTGCCAGCAGCCAAGTTACTAGCGAGCAGTACTTC.

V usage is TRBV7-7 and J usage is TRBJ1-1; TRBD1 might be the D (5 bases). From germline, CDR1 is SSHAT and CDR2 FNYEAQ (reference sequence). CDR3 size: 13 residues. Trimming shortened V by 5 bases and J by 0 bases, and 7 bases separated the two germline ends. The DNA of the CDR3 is TGTGCCAGCAGCCAACAGGTGAACACTGAAGCTTTCTTT. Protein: CASSQQVNTEAFF.

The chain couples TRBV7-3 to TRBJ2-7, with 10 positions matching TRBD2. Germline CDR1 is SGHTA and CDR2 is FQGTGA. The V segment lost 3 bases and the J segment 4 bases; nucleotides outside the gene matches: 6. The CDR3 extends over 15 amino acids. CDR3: CASSFLAGASYEQYF. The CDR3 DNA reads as TGTGCCAGCAGCTTTCTAGCGGGAGCTTCGTACGAGCAGTACTTC.

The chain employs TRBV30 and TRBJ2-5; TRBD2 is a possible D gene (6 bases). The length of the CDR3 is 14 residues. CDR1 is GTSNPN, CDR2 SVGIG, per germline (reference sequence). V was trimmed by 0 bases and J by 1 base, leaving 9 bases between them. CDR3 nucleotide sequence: TGTGCCTGGAGTGTACTGGGACTCCAAGAGACCCAGTACTTC. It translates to CAWSVLGLQETQYF.

The CDR3 here is CASRDLTGGNQPQHF. For the CDR3, the DNA is TGTGCCAGCAGGGACCTGACAGGGGGCAATCAGCCCCAGCATTTT. The rearrangement joins TRBV2 to TRBJ1-5; 8 bases line up with TRBD1. The CDR3 covers 15 residues. Germline values: CDR1 SNHLY, CDR2 FYNNEI. Trimming cost V 6 bases and J 2 bases; bases outside gene matches: 6.

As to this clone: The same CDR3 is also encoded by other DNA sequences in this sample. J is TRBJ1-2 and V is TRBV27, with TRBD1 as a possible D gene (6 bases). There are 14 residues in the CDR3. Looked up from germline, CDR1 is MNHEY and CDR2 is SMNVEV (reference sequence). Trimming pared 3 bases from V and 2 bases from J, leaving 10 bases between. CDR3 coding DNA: TGTGCCAGCAGTTTGGGGGGCCCCAACTATGGCTACACCTTC. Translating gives CASSLGGPNYGYTF.

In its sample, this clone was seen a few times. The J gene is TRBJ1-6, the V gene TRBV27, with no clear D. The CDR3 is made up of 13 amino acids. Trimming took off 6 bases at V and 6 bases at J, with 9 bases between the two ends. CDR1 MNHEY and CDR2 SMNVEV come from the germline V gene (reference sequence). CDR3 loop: CASSSYPNSPLHF. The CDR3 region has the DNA TGTGCCAGCAGCTCATACCCTAATTCACCCCTCCACTTT.

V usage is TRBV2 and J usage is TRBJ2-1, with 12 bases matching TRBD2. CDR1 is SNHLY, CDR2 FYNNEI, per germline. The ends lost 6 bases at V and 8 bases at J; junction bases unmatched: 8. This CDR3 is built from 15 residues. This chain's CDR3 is CASSLLAGGGDEQFF. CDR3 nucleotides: TGTGCCAGCAGCCTACTAGCGGGAGGCGGGGATGAGCAGTTCTTC.

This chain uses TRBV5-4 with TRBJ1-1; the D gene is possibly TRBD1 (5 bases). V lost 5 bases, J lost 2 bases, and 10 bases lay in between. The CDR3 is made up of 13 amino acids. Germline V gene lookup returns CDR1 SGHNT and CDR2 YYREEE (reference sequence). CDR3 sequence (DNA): TGTGCCAGCAGGACAGCTCTAAACACTGAAGCTTTCTTT. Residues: CASRTALNTEAFF.

CDR3 in amino acids: CASSLRAVSYNEQFF. Written as DNA, the CDR3 is TGTGCCAGCAGCCTGAGGGCTGTTTCCTACAATGAGCAGTTCTTC. J is TRBJ2-1 and V is TRBV5-6, with a possible D match to TRBD2 (5 bases). The CDR3 runs 15 residues. Germline V gene lookup returns CDR1 SGHDT and CDR2 YYEEEE. V dropped 4 bases and J dropped 1 base, with 12 bases sitting between them.

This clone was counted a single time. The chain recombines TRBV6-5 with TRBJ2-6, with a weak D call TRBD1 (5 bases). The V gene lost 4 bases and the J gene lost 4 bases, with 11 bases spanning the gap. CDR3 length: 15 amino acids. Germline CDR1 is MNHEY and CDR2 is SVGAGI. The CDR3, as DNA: TGTGCCAGCAGTTCTCAGGGATCCGGGGCCAACGTCCTGACTTTC. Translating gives CASSSQGSGANVLTF.